What follows describes a single T cell receptor (beta chain). Enrolment of Seattle patients took place during active infection, and they were followed longitudinally. The assay was immunoSEQ multiplex PCR, and TCRdb's table has in-frame clones only and misses some. This sample has about 150,000 clones, with 88% found just once. Germline assignment: CDR1 SGHNT and CDR2 YYREEE (reference sequence). This CDR3 has 13 residues. Deletions cut 0 bases from V and 3 bases from J, with 6 bases between. This specimen belongs to a study of blood T cell repertoires in COVID-19. Study context: The origin of the acute and convalescent COVID-19 samples was the United States, Italy and Spain.

Sequences were obtained from peripheral blood. The J gene is TRBJ1-1, the V gene TRBV5-4, with a possible D match to TRBD1 (6 bases). The receptor comes from a human donor with COVID-19, enrolled during active disease. The donor label of this sample is uncertain. The CDR3 is CASSLAGDTEAFF. The CDR3 nucleotides are TGTGCCAGCAGCTTGGCAGGGGACACTGAAGCTTTCTTT.